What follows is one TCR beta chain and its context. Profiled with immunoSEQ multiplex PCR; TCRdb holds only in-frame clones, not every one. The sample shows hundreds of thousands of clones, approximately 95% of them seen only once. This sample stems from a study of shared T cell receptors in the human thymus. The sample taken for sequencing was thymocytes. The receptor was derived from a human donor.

CDR3 loop: CASSLRVRPPGTDTQYF. DNA for the CDR3: TGTGCCAGCAGTTTACGGGTACGGCCCCCAGGAACAGATACGCAGTATTTT. This chain links TRBV27 with TRBJ2-3, with D unclear. V was pared by 2 bases and J by 3 bases, with 18 bases between. The CDR3 spans 17 residues. Germline values: CDR1 MNHEY, CDR2 SMNVEV (reference sequence).